Shown below are 25 T cell receptor beta chains from a single sample sequenced in a study of blood T cell repertoires in COVID-19. Clones were sequenced by immunoSEQ multiplex PCR, and TCRdb holds only the in-frame ones, with some missing. Found here are approximately 490,000 clones, around 90% of them singletons; the top ten hold about 0.75%. The sample was PBMCs or T cells enriched from blood (not recorded which). The source of these receptors is a woman younger than 30 who had recovered from COVID-19.

The V call is TRBV27, the J call TRBJ2-1, with 12 bases that match TRBD2. CDR3 size: 15 residues. V shed 4 bases and J 4 bases; nucleotides not matched to a gene: 2. Germline loops: CDR1 MNHEY, CDR2 SMNVEV (reference sequence). The CDR3 bases are TGTGCCAGCAGTTCCCTAGCGGGGGGGTACAATGAGCAGTTCTTC. Residues: CASSSLAGGYNEQFF.

V gene TRBV5-1 combines with J gene TRBJ2-4, with TRBD1 matching 8 bases. The CDR3 is made up of 14 amino acids. Germline loops: CDR1 SGHRS, CDR2 YFSETQ. V dropped 2 bases and J dropped 6; count of bases not matched to a gene: 4. The CDR3 loop reads CASSLGTGRNIQYF. The CDR3 DNA follows: TGCGCCAGCAGCTTAGGGACAGGACGAAACATTCAGTACTTC.

V and J are TRBV27 and TRBJ2-2; 9 bases are shared with TRBD2. The V segment lost 3 bases and the J segment 3 bases; nucleotides outside the gene matches: 17. Looked up from germline, CDR1 is MNHEY and CDR2 is SMNVEV (reference sequence). The CDR3 spans 20 residues. The chain's CDR3 is CASSLYNPFTSGGYTGELFF. In DNA form, the CDR3 reads TGTGCCAGCAGTTTGTACAATCCTTTTACGAGCGGGGGGTACACCGGGGAGCTGTTTTTT.

The rearrangement links TRBV4-1 to TRBJ1-1, with 10 bases matching TRBD1. The CDR3 spans 15 residues. The J segment lost 4 bases and the V segment lost 4 bases, leaving 6 bases of the junction unmatched. Germline CDR1 is MGHRA and CDR2 is YSYEKL. CDR3 sequence: CASSPGTGVGTEAFF. CDR3 in DNA: TGCGCCAGCAGCCCGGGGACAGGGGTGGGCACTGAAGCTTTCTTT.

This clone was seen only once. The CDR3 sequence: CASSAGQGGGEGYTF. In DNA, the CDR3 is TGTGCCAGTAGTGCAGGACAGGGAGGTGGGGAAGGCTACACCTTC. The chain employs TRBV19 and TRBJ1-2; 8 bases fit TRBD1. Looked up from germline, CDR1 is LNHDA and CDR2 is SQIVND (reference sequence). This CDR3 spans 15 amino acids. V dropped 5 bases and J dropped 8; count of bases not matched to a gene: 13.

The chain combines TRBV25-1 with TRBJ2-7; D possibly corresponds to TRBD1 (7 bases). Trimming removed 2 bases from V and 1 base from J, with 12 bases in between. Germline assignment: CDR1 MGHDK and CDR2 SYGVNS. This CDR3 region has 15 residues. The chain's CDR3 is CASSEGPGGSYEQYF. CDR3 in DNA: TGTGCCAGCAGTGAAGGGCCAGGGGGGTCCTACGAGCAGTACTTC.

This clone has more than one count but fewer than ten. The V and J genes are TRBV9 and TRBJ2-2; 9 bases are a match to TRBD1. CDR3 length: 18 amino acids. Germline values: CDR1 SGDLS, CDR2 YYNGEE. V trimming: 6 bases; J trimming: 6 bases; junction bases outside the gene matches: 18. Here the CDR3 DNA reads TGTGCCAGCACCCCAAGTCCCGGGACAGGGACGGCGCCCGGGGAGCTGTTTTTT. Translated, it gives CASTPSPGTGTAPGELFF.

The gene calls are TRBV10-3 and TRBJ1-1, with 8 bases fitting TRBD1. This CDR3 comprises 14 residues. V lost 4 bases and J lost 2; bases outside the gene matches: 3. CDR1 is ENHRY, CDR2 SYGVKD, per germline. This chain's CDR3 is CAISGTGINTEAFF. CDR3 sequence (DNA): TGTGCCATCAGTGGGACAGGGATTAACACTGAAGCTTTCTTT.

The CDR3 sequence: CASSQDPLRGTYEQYF. The CDR3 DNA follows: TGCGCCAGCAGCCAAGACCCCCTTCGGGGTACCTACGAGCAGTACTTC. V is TRBV4-1 and J is TRBJ2-7; D possibly corresponds to TRBD2 (5 bases). CDR1 is MGHRA, CDR2 YSYEKL, per germline. The CDR3 is 16 residues long. V dropped 0 bases and J dropped 2 bases, with 14 bases sitting between them.

This clone showed up just a few times. J is TRBJ2-7 and V is TRBV29-1, with 9 bases fitting TRBD1. The CDR3 spans 14 residues. The ends lost 6 bases at V and 0 bases at J; junction bases unmatched: 6. Looked up from germline, CDR1 is SQVTM and CDR2 is ANQGSEA. The CDR3 DNA is TGCAGCGTCCTGAGGGACAGGGACTCCTACGAGCAGTACTTC. Translating it yields CSVLRDRDSYEQYF.

This chain links TRBV29-1 with TRBJ2-6, with D possibly TRBD1 on 5 matching bases. V was trimmed by 6 bases and J by 2 bases, leaving 11 bases between them. The CDR3 sequence is 14 residues long. Germline V gene lookup returns CDR1 SQVTM and CDR2 ANQGSEA. The CDR3 is CSVLQEPGANVLTF. Here the CDR3 DNA reads TGCAGCGTACTACAGGAGCCTGGGGCCAACGTCCTGACTTTC.

The chain couples TRBV7-3 to TRBJ2-3, with D maybe TRBD2 (5 bases). The length of the CDR3 is 15 residues. V gave up 5 bases and J gave up 0 bases, with 12 bases separating them. Per germline, CDR1 SGHTA and CDR2 FQGTGA. The CDR3 is CASSPQTGSTDTQYF. DNA of the CDR3: TGTGCCAGCAGCCCTCAGACGGGGAGCACAGATACGCAGTATTTT.

The chain has TRBV12-5 and TRBJ2-7, with D possibly TRBD1 on 6 matching bases. This CDR3 is 13 amino acids long. Looked up from germline, CDR1 is LGHNT and CDR2 is FRNRAP. V lost 6 bases, J lost 5 bases, and 14 bases lay in between. CDR3 DNA sequence: TGTGCTAGTGGAGCAACAGGGAACAACGAGCAGTACTTC. The encoded protein is CASGATGNNEQYF.

The chain carries TRBV18 and TRBJ1-5; D might be TRBD1 (6 bases). CDR3 length equals 15 residues. Germline V lookup: CDR1 KGHSH, CDR2 LQKENI. V lost 6 bases and J lost 2, with 14 bases in between. For the CDR3, the DNA is TGTGCCAGCTCCTCGGGGGGGGCTGGCAATCAGCCCCAGCATTTT. Protein: CASSSGGAGNQPQHF.

V is TRBV3-1 (or the pseudogene TRBV3-2) and J is TRBJ2-5; 9 bases line up with TRBD2. The CDR3 totals 19 residues. The V gene end was trimmed by 3 bases and the J gene end by 5 bases; junction bases not matched to a gene: 19. The germline V gene encodes CDR1 LGHDT and CDR2 YNNKEL (reference sequence). CDR3 protein: CASSHTEALAGLLGETQYF. Written as DNA, the CDR3 is TGTGCCAGCAGCCATACCGAGGCCCTAGCGGGACTTCTAGGGGAGACCCAGTACTTC.

The CDR3 nucleotides read TGTGCCACCAGCAGAGAGGGACGGGGGATAGCCAAAAACATTCAGTACTTC. It encodes CATSREGRGIAKNIQYF. V is TRBV15 and J is TRBJ2-4; the D gene is possibly TRBD2 (6 bases). Germline V gene lookup returns CDR1 LNHNV and CDR2 YYDKDF (reference sequence). The CDR3 extends over 17 amino acids. V was clipped by 0 bases and J by 0 bases, with 12 bases between them.

The J gene is TRBJ2-7, the V gene TRBV27, with 9 nucleotides matching TRBD2. Germline CDR1 and CDR2: MNHEY and SMNVEV (reference sequence). Trimming removed 1 base from V and 4 bases from J; junction bases left unmatched: 5. The CDR3 has 15 residues. The CDR3 spells CASSLWGGGEYEQYF. The CDR3 DNA reads TGTGCCAGCAGTTTATGGGGCGGGGGGGAATACGAGCAGTACTTC.

DNA for the CDR3: TGTGCCAGTGCCCGGCAAGCGCAAGAGACCCAGTACTTC. Protein sequence: CASARQAQETQYF. The rearrangement uses TRBV7-9 and TRBJ2-5, with unresolved D. This CDR3 is built from 13 residues. Trimming removed 9 bases at V and 2 bases at J, with 13 bases between. CDR1 SEHNR and CDR2 FQNEAQ come from the germline V gene (reference sequence).

V usage is TRBV6-5 and J usage is TRBJ2-3; 9 bases align to TRBD1. The ends lost 2 bases at V and 3 bases at J; junction bases unmatched: 6. The CDR3 has 16 residues. Germline V gene data show CDR1 as MNHEY and CDR2 as SVGAGI. For the CDR3, the DNA is TGTGCCAGCAGTTACGAGGGAGGACAGGGGACAGATACGCAGTATTTT. This sequence encodes CASSYEGGQGTDTQYF.

The chain employs TRBV28 and TRBJ1-1, with D hard to call. CDR1 and CDR2 (germline): MDHEN, SYDVKM. The CDR3 covers 9 residues. The ends were cut back, 8 bases at V and 10 bases at J, with 8 bases in the middle. The CDR3 coding sequence is TGTGCCAGCGGTCGGTCAGCTTTCTTT. Its translation is CASGRSAFF.

Comments on this clone: A read error may be the cause here, since a much bigger clone is one base away. The identical CDR3 is also encoded by other nucleotide sequences in the sample. The rearrangement links TRBV11-2 to TRBJ1-1; D not resolved. Trimming stripped 0 bases from V and 1 base from J, with 3 bases between. Per germline, CDR1 SGHAT and CDR2 FQNNGV. The CDR3 has 13 amino acids. Written as DNA, the CDR3 is TGTGCCAGCAGCTTAGATAGGAACACTGAAGCTTTCTTT. Its protein is CASSLDRNTEAFF.

This rearrangement joins TRBV5-4 to TRBJ1-1; 8 bases fit TRBD1. Germline assignment: CDR1 SGHNT and CDR2 YYREEE (reference sequence). The CDR3 consists of 13 residues. Losses at the gene ends were 6 bases for V and 4 bases for J; bases not matched to a gene: 5. CDR3 sequence (DNA): TGTGCCAGCATCCGAACAGGGGGCACTGAAGCTTTCTTT. This sequence encodes CASIRTGGTEAFF.

The rearrangement links TRBV5-1 to TRBJ2-5; D is uncertain. CDR3 length equals 14 residues. Germline-derived CDR1 and CDR2 are SGHRS and YFSETQ. Trimming removed 3 bases at V and 4 bases at J, with 13 bases between. The CDR3 sequence is CASSSQPGGETQYF. The CDR3 nucleotides are TGCGCCAGCAGCTCCCAGCCAGGTGGAGAGACCCAGTACTTC.

The chain links TRBV5-6 to TRBJ2-4; D may be TRBD2 (6 bases). V lost 1 base, J lost 6 bases, and 20 bases lay in between. The germline V gene has CDR1 SGHDT and CDR2 YYEEEE. The CDR3 sequence is 17 residues long. CDR3 residues: CASSLRGGGSEGNIQYF. The DNA of the CDR3 is TGTGCCAGCAGCTTGAGGGGCGGCGGATCGGAGGGAAACATTCAGTACTTC.

This clone was detected a few times. The chain employs TRBV18 and TRBJ2-3; TRBD1 might be the D (6 bases). The germline V gene has CDR1 KGHSH and CDR2 LQKENI. V lost 5 bases and J 6 bases, leaving 12 bases between the germline ends. This CDR3 is 13 amino acids long. The CDR3 protein is CASSDRPRDTQYF. CDR3 DNA sequence: TGTGCCAGCTCAGACAGGCCCCGTGATACGCAGTATTTT. The whole variable domain, remainder taken from reference TRBV18 and TRBJ2-3, is NAGVMQNPRHLVRRRGQEARLRCSPMKGHSHVYWYRQLPEEGLKFMVYLQKENIIDESGMPKERFSAEFPKEGPSILRIQQVVRGDSAAYFCASSDRPRDTQYFGPGTRLTVL.